This T cell receptor (beta chain) is drawn from a study of blood T cells in healthy people across ages. The CDR3 has 16 amino acids. Trimming took off 3 bases at V and 0 bases at J, with 12 bases between the two ends. The authors ran a second PCR of about 6 to 12 cycles using a sample-barcoded 5' primer and a J-beta primer mix. A single record per CDR3 protein comes from TCRdb applying MiXCR to the 5' RACE reads. The sample gives over 600,000 distinct CDR3 sequences, about 45% of which show up once; 18% is in the top ten. This clonotype was seen repeatedly, ten times or more. Sequences were obtained from blood. The clonotype comes from a man older than 75 in good health. The V gene is TRBV12-3 or TRBV12-4, the J gene TRBJ2-1, with a possible D match to TRBD2 (5 bases). For the CDR3, the DNA is TGTGCCAGCAGTTTGAGGGTGGGGAGCTCCTACAATGAGCAGTTCTTC. This encodes CASSLRVGSSYNEQFF.